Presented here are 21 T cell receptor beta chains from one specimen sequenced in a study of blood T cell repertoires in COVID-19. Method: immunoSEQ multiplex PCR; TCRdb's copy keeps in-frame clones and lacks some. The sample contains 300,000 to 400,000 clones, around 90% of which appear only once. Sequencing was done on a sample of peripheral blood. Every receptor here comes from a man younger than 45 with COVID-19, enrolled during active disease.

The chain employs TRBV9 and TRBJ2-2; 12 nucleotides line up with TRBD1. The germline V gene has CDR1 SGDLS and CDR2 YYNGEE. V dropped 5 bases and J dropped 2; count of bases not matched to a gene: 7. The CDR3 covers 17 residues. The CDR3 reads CASSRDRGPVNTGELFF. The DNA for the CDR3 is TGTGCCAGCAGTCGGGACAGGGGGCCCGTCAACACCGGGGAGCTGTTTTTT.

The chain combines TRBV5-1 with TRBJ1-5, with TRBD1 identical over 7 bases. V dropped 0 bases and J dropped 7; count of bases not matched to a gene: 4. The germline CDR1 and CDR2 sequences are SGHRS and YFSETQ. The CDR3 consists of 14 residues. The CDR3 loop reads CASSLEGAGQPQHF. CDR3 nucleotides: TGCGCCAGCAGCTTGGAGGGGGCAGGCCAGCCCCAGCATTTT.

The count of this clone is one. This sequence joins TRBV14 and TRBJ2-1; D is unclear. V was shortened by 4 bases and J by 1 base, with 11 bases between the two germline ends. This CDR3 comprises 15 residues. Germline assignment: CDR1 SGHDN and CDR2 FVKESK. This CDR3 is CASSPYEPSYNEQFF. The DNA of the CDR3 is TGTGCCAGCAGCCCCTACGAGCCTTCCTACAATGAGCAGTTCTTC.

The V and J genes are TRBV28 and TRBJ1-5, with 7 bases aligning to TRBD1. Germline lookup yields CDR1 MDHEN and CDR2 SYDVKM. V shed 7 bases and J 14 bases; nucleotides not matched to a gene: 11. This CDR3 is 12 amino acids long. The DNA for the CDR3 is TGTGCCAGCAACTTCGGATGGGACAGCGAGCATTTT. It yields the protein CASNFGWDSEHF.

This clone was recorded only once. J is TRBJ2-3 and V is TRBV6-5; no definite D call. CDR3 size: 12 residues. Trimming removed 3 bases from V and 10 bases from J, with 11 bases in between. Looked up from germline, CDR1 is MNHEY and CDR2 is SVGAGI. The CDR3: CASSYPPKSQYF. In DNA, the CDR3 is TGTGCCAGCAGTTATCCCCCTAAATCGCAGTATTTT.

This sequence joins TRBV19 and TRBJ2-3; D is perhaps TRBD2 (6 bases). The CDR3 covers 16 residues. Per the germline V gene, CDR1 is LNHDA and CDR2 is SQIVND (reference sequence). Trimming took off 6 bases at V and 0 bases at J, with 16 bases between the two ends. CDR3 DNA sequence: TGTGCCAGTAGACCCGTCGGGGGTTTAAGCACAGATACGCAGTATTTT. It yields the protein CASRPVGGLSTDTQYF.

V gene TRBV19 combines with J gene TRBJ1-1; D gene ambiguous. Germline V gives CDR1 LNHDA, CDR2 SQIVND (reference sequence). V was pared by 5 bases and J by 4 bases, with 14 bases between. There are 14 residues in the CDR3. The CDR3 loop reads CASSRPSTGTEAFF. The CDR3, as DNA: TGTGCCAGTAGTCGACCATCGACGGGCACTGAAGCTTTCTTT.

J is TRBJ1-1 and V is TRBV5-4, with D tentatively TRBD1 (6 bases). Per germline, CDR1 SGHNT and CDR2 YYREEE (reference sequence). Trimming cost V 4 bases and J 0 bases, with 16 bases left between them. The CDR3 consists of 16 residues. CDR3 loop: CASSNRVGPMNTEAFF. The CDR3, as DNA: TGTGCCAGCAGCAACAGGGTGGGACCCATGAACACTGAAGCTTTCTTT.

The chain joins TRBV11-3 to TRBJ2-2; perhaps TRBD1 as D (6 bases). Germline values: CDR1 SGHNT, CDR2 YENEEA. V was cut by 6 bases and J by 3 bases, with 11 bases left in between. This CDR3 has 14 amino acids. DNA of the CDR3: TGTGCCAGCAGTCGGGACACCTACACCGGGGAGCTGTTTTTT. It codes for CASSRDTYTGELFF.

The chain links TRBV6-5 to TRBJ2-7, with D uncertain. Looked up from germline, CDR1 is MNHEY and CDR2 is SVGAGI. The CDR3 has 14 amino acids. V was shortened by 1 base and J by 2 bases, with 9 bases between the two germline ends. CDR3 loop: CASSYFGSPYEQYF. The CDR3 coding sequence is TGTGCCAGCAGTTACTTCGGGTCGCCCTACGAGCAGTACTTC.

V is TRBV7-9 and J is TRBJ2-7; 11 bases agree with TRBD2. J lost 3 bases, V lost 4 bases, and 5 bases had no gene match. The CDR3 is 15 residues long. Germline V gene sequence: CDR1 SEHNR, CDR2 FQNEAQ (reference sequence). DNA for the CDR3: TGTGCCAGCAGCTACACCGGGACTAGCGGCTACGAGCAGTACTTC. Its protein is CASSYTGTSGYEQYF.

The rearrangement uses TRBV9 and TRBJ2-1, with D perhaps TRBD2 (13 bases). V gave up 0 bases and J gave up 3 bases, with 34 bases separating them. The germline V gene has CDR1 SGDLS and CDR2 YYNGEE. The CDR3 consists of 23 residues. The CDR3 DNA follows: TGTGCCAGCAGCGTAGGAGGGACAGGGGGCTCCGGGACTAGCGGGGCCCGCTACAATGAGCAGTTCTTC. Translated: CASSVGGTGGSGTSGARYNEQFF.

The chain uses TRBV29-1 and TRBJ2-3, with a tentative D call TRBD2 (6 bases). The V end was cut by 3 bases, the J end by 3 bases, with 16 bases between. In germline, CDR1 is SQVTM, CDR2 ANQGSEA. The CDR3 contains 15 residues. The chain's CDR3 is CSVDLEGRGTDTQYF. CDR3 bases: TGCAGCGTTGATTTAGAGGGCCGGGGGACAGATACGCAGTATTTT.

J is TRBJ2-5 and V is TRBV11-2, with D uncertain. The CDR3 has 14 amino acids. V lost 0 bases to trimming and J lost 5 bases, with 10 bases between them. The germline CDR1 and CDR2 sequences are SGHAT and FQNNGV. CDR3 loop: CASSLEPLGETQYF. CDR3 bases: TGTGCCAGCAGCTTAGAGCCCCTCGGGGAGACCCAGTACTTC.

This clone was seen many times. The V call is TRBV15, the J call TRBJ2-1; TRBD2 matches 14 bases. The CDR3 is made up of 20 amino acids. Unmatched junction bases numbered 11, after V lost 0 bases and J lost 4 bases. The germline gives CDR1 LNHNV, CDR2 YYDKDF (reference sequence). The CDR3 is CATSRERPGLAGAGYNEQFF. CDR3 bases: TGTGCCACCAGCAGAGAGAGGCCGGGACTAGCGGGAGCAGGTTACAATGAGCAGTTCTTC.

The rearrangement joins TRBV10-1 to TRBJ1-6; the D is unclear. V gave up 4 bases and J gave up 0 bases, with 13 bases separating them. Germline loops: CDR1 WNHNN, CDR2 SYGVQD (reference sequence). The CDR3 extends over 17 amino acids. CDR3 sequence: CASSVGRSGSYNSPLHF. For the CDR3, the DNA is TGCGCCAGCAGTGTTGGCAGGTCCGGCTCCTATAATTCACCCCTCCACTTT.

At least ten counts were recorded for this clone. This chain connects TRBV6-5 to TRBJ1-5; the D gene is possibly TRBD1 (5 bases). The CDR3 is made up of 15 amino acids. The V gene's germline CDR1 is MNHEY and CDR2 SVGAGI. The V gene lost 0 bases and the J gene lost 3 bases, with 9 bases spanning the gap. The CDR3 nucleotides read TGTGCCAGCAGTTACTCGCAGGGTGCCAATCAGCCCCAGCATTTT. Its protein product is CASSYSQGANQPQHF.

The CDR3 nucleotides are TGTGCCAGCAGTGAGGGACTAGCGGGGGATACGCAGTATTTT. It yields the protein CASSEGLAGDTQYF. The rearrangement links TRBV9 to TRBJ2-3, with 13 bases identical to TRBD2. The CDR3 totals 14 residues. The junction had 3 bases not matched to a gene; V was cut back by 5 bases and J by 6 bases. CDR1 SGDLS and CDR2 YYNGEE come from the germline V gene.

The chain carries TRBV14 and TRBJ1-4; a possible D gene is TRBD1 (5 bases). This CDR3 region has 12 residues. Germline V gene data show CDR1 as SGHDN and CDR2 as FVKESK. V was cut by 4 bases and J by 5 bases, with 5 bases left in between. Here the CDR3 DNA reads TGTGCCAGCAGCCGACAGAATGAAAAACTGTTTTTT. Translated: CASSRQNEKLFF. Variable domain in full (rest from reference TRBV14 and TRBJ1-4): EAGVTQFPSHSVIEKGQTVTLRCDPISGHDNLYWYRRVMGKEIKFLLHFVKESKQDESGMPNNRFLAERTGGTYSTLKVQPAELEDSGVYFCASSRQNEKLFFGSGTQLSVL.

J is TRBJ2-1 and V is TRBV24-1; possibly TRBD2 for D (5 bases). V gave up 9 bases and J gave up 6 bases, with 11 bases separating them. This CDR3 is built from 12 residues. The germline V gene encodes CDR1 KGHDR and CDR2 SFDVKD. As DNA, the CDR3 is TGTGCCACCCAAGACTACCTCAATGAGCAGTTCTTC. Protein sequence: CATQDYLNEQFF.

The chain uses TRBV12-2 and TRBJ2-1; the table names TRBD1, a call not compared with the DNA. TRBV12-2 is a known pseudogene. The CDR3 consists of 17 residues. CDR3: CASRLKAGTTCYNEQFF. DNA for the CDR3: TGTGCAAGTCGCTTAAAAGCCGGGACAACGTGTTACAATGAGCAGTTCTTC.